A selection of T cell receptor beta chains follows, all from one sample in a study of T-cell reconstitution after alpha-beta-depleted transplantation in children. TCRdb independently ran MiXCR on the PCR reads; one entry per CDR3 protein. Altogether around 670,000 distinct CDR3 sequences are present, under 15% being singletons, with the ten largest covering 0.79%. The material was PBMCs, obtained before TCRalphabeta/CD19-depleted stem cell transplant. The receptors come from a girl aged 2 to 9 with congenital amegakaryocytic thrombocytopenia, due to receive a stem cell transplant. The CDR3 runs from the conserved cysteine through the conserved F or W. Fields, in order: D gene, J gene, clone size, V gene, CDR3 length, CDR3 protein, CDR3 DNA. D genes are given only for firm matches. Size is stated for part of the rows, as once, few or many counts, or as a class when the clone is expanded.

d_call: TRBD1; j_call: TRBJ1-5; clone_size: many; v_call: TRBV24-1; cdr3_length: 14; cdr3_aa: CATSVQGSIQPQHF; cdr3_nt: TGTGCCACCAGTGTACAGGGGAGTATTCAGCCCCAGCATTTT
d_call: .; j_call: TRBJ2-3; clone_size: many; v_call: TRBV5-6; cdr3_length: 12; cdr3_aa: CASSLAWDTQYF; cdr3_nt: TGTGCCAGCAGCTTGGCGTGGGATACGCAGTATTTT
d_call: TRBD2; j_call: TRBJ2-1; clone_size: few; v_call: TRBV2; cdr3_length: 13; cdr3_aa: CASTAGAYNEQFF; cdr3_nt: TGTGCCAGCACGGCGGGAGCATACAATGAGCAGTTCTTC
d_call: .; j_call: TRBJ1-2; clone_size: few; v_call: TRBV3-1; cdr3_length: 15; cdr3_aa: CASSQDYRSNYGYTF; cdr3_nt: TGTGCCAGCAGCCAAGATTACAGGTCTAACTATGGCTACACCTTC
d_call: TRBD2; j_call: TRBJ2-7; clone_size: few; v_call: TRBV5-1; cdr3_length: 15; cdr3_aa: CASSLGVSGDYEQYF; cdr3_nt: TGCGCCAGCAGCTTGGGGGTTAGCGGGGATTACGAGCAGTACTTC
d_call: .; j_call: TRBJ2-3; clone_size: .; v_call: TRBV30; cdr3_length: 15; cdr3_aa: CAWRGPGAGTDTQYF; cdr3_nt: TGTGCCTGGAGGGGGCCAGGGGCGGGCACAGATACGCAGTATTTT
d_call: .; j_call: TRBJ2-2; clone_size: few; v_call: TRBV7-7; cdr3_length: 15; cdr3_aa: CASSFGVANTGELFF; cdr3_nt: TGTGCCAGCAGCTTCGGAGTCGCGAACACCGGGGAGCTGTTTTTT
d_call: .; j_call: TRBJ2-1; clone_size: .; v_call: TRBV12-3/TRBV12-4; cdr3_length: 12; cdr3_aa: CASSLANLEQFF; cdr3_nt: TGTGCCAGCAGTTTAGCGAACCTTGAGCAGTTCTTC
d_call: .; j_call: TRBJ2-7; clone_size: many; v_call: TRBV15; cdr3_length: 14; cdr3_aa: CATSRGELTYEQYF; cdr3_nt: TGTGCCACCAGCAGAGGTGAACTTACCTACGAGCAGTACTTC
d_call: .; j_call: TRBJ2-7; clone_size: .; v_call: TRBV28; cdr3_length: 12; cdr3_aa: CASNGQFYEQYF; cdr3_nt: TGTGCCAGCAACGGGCAGTTCTACGAGCAGTACTTC
d_call: TRBD2; j_call: TRBJ2-5; clone_size: many; v_call: TRBV20-1; cdr3_length: 14; cdr3_aa: CSAVRTSAQETQYF; cdr3_nt: TGCAGTGCTGTAAGGACTAGCGCCCAAGAGACCCAGTACTTC
d_call: .; j_call: TRBJ2-7; clone_size: .; v_call: TRBV10-3; cdr3_length: 11; cdr3_aa: CAIGTESQQYF; cdr3_nt: TGTGCCATCGGCACTGAGTCCCAGCAGTACTTC
d_call: TRBD2; j_call: TRBJ2-3; clone_size: .; v_call: TRBV2; cdr3_length: 15; cdr3_aa: CASSPWGGEQDTQYF; cdr3_nt: TGTGCCAGCAGTCCCTGGGGAGGGGAGCAAGATACGCAGTATTTT
d_call: TRBD2; j_call: TRBJ2-2; clone_size: many; v_call: TRBV5-1; cdr3_length: 15; cdr3_aa: CASSYSGRTTGELFF; cdr3_nt: TGCGCCAGCAGCTATAGCGGGAGGACGACCGGGGAGCTGTTTTTT
d_call: .; j_call: TRBJ2-7; clone_size: .; v_call: TRBV13; cdr3_length: 16; cdr3_aa: CASSLGDLGVGAEQYF; cdr3_nt: TGTGCCAGCAGCTTAGGTGATTTGGGGGTCGGAGCGGAGCAGTACTTC
d_call: .; j_call: TRBJ2-5; clone_size: many; v_call: TRBV5-1; cdr3_length: 14; cdr3_aa: CASSLLFGQETQYF; cdr3_nt: TGCGCCAGCAGCTTACTTTTTGGTCAAGAGACCCAGTACTTC
d_call: TRBD2; j_call: TRBJ2-1; clone_size: .; v_call: TRBV5-5; cdr3_length: 16; cdr3_aa: CASSLRLAGPYNEQFF; cdr3_nt: TGTGCCAGCAGCCTCCGACTAGCGGGACCCTACAATGAGCAGTTCTTC
d_call: .; j_call: TRBJ2-5; clone_size: few; v_call: TRBV12-3/TRBV12-4; cdr3_length: 14; cdr3_aa: CASSLIRVQGTQYF; cdr3_nt: TGTGCCAGCAGTTTAATCCGGGTGCAAGGGACCCAGTACTTC
d_call: TRBD1; j_call: TRBJ2-1; clone_size: many; v_call: TRBV20-1; cdr3_length: 16; cdr3_aa: CSARDYGTGLYNEQFF; cdr3_nt: TGCAGTGCTAGAGATTACGGGACAGGATTATACAATGAGCAGTTCTTC
d_call: .; j_call: TRBJ2-7; clone_size: many; v_call: TRBV12-3/TRBV12-4; cdr3_length: 11; cdr3_aa: CASSFGAPKYF; cdr3_nt: TGTGCCAGCAGTTTCGGGGCCCCGAAGTACTTC
d_call: TRBD1; j_call: TRBJ2-6; clone_size: .; v_call: TRBV28; cdr3_length: 14; cdr3_aa: CASSPGTGVQGLTF; cdr3_nt: TGTGCCAGCAGTCCTGGGACAGGCGTCCAGGGCCTGACTTTC
d_call: TRBD1; j_call: TRBJ1-4; clone_size: .; v_call: TRBV27; cdr3_length: 17; cdr3_aa: CASSLSPGGASNEKLFF; cdr3_nt: TGTGCCAGCAGTTTATCACCAGGGGGGGCTTCTAATGAAAAACTGTTTTTT
d_call: .; j_call: TRBJ1-2; clone_size: many; v_call: TRBV7-9; cdr3_length: 13; cdr3_aa: CASSPPGNYGYTF; cdr3_nt: TGTGCCAGCAGCCCACCGGGGAACTATGGCTACACCTTC
d_call: .; j_call: TRBJ2-7; clone_size: few; v_call: TRBV5-1; cdr3_length: 15; cdr3_aa: CASSSTPASEYEQYF; cdr3_nt: TGCGCCAGCAGCTCTACCCCGGCGTCAGAGTACGAGCAGTACTTC
d_call: .; j_call: TRBJ2-5; clone_size: .; v_call: TRBV20-1; cdr3_length: 14; cdr3_aa: CSARSSWGQETQYF; cdr3_nt: TGCAGTGCTAGATCTTCTTGGGGCCAAGAGACCCAGTACTTC
d_call: TRBD1; j_call: TRBJ2-7; clone_size: many; v_call: TRBV20-1; cdr3_length: 14; cdr3_aa: CSARIRTGDYEQYF; cdr3_nt: TGCAGTGCTAGAATCCGGACAGGGGACTACGAGCAGTACTTC
d_call: TRBD1; j_call: TRBJ1-1; clone_size: .; v_call: TRBV29-1; cdr3_length: 13; cdr3_aa: CSDKTGTGYEAFF; cdr3_nt: TGCAGCGACAAAACCGGGACAGGGTACGAAGCTTTCTTT
d_call: TRBD2; j_call: TRBJ2-1; clone_size: .; v_call: TRBV7-9; cdr3_length: 16; cdr3_aa: CASSLLGLAGWNEQSF; cdr3_nt: TGTGCCAGCAGCTTACTGGGACTAGCGGGATGGAATGAGCAGTCCTTC
d_call: .; j_call: TRBJ2-1; clone_size: few; v_call: TRBV3-1; cdr3_length: 13; cdr3_aa: CASSQVSPDEQFF; cdr3_nt: TGTGCCAGCAGCCAAGTTAGCCCCGACGAGCAGTTCTTC
d_call: .; j_call: TRBJ2-7; clone_size: many; v_call: TRBV7-6; cdr3_length: 16; cdr3_aa: CASSLSSAASSYEQYF; cdr3_nt: TGTGCCAGCAGCTTATCGTCAGCGGCTAGCTCCTACGAGCAGTACTTC
d_call: TRBD2; j_call: TRBJ2-1; clone_size: many; v_call: TRBV20-1; cdr3_length: 15; cdr3_aa: CSAREVASGFNEQFF; cdr3_nt: TGCAGTGCTAGAGAAGTGGCTAGCGGATTCAATGAGCAGTTCTTC
d_call: .; j_call: TRBJ2-2; clone_size: few; v_call: TRBV4-1; cdr3_length: 17; cdr3_aa: CASSQERGRRDTGELFF; cdr3_nt: TGCGCCAGCAGCCAAGAAAGAGGTCGTAGGGACACCGGGGAGCTGTTTTTT
d_call: .; j_call: TRBJ1-1; clone_size: many; v_call: TRBV5-1; cdr3_length: 14; cdr3_aa: CASSLRTVNTEAFF; cdr3_nt: TGCGCCAGCAGCTTACGGACGGTGAACACTGAAGCTTTCTTT
d_call: .; j_call: TRBJ2-2; clone_size: many; v_call: TRBV6-4; cdr3_length: 13; cdr3_aa: CASRAPVGGELFF; cdr3_nt: TGTGCCAGCAGAGCCCCGGTTGGCGGGGAGCTGTTTTTT
d_call: .; j_call: TRBJ2-2; clone_size: few; v_call: TRBV5-1; cdr3_length: 16; cdr3_aa: CASSLGPQGSTGELFF; cdr3_nt: TGCGCCAGCAGCTTGGGCCCACAGGGTTCGACCGGGGAGCTGTTTTTT
d_call: .; j_call: TRBJ2-1; clone_size: few; v_call: TRBV7-9; cdr3_length: 13; cdr3_aa: CASSLMTNDEQFF; cdr3_nt: TGTGCCAGCAGCTTAATGACTAACGATGAGCAGTTCTTC
d_call: .; j_call: TRBJ2-7; clone_size: many; v_call: TRBV20-1; cdr3_length: 15; cdr3_aa: CSARPIRAEIYEQYF; cdr3_nt: TGCAGTGCTAGACCGATCCGGGCAGAGATCTACGAGCAGTACTTC
d_call: .; j_call: TRBJ2-7; clone_size: few; v_call: TRBV4-1; cdr3_length: 15; cdr3_aa: CASSLFSGFSYEQYF; cdr3_nt: TGCGCCAGCAGCCTTTTCTCCGGATTCTCCTACGAGCAGTACTTC
d_call: .; j_call: TRBJ2-2; clone_size: few; v_call: TRBV3-1; cdr3_length: 14; cdr3_aa: CASSPQEPTGELFF; cdr3_nt: TGTGCCAGCAGCCCTCAGGAACCCACTGGGGAGCTGTTTTTT
d_call: .; j_call: TRBJ1-1; clone_size: many; v_call: TRBV27; cdr3_length: 12; cdr3_aa: CASSGLTGEAFF; cdr3_nt: TGTGCCAGCAGTGGGTTAACAGGTGAAGCTTTCTTT
d_call: TRBD2; j_call: TRBJ2-3; clone_size: few; v_call: TRBV20-1; cdr3_length: 16; cdr3_aa: CSADGLAGGPFDTQYF; cdr3_nt: TGCAGTGCTGACGGACTAGCGGGAGGGCCGTTTGATACGCAGTATTTT
d_call: TRBD2; j_call: TRBJ2-1; clone_size: many; v_call: TRBV11-3; cdr3_length: 13; cdr3_aa: CASSLGLGAEQFF; cdr3_nt: TGTGCCAGCAGCTTGGGACTAGGGGCAGAGCAGTTCTTC
d_call: TRBD2; j_call: TRBJ2-1; clone_size: .; v_call: TRBV28; cdr3_length: 14; cdr3_aa: CASSPPLAGAEQFF; cdr3_nt: TGTGCCAGCAGTCCCCCACTAGCGGGAGCTGAGCAGTTCTTC
d_call: .; j_call: TRBJ2-7; clone_size: many; v_call: TRBV20-1; cdr3_length: 13; cdr3_aa: CSAPPGPSYEQYF; cdr3_nt: TGCAGTGCCCCACCGGGACCCTCCTACGAGCAGTACTTC
d_call: .; j_call: TRBJ2-7; clone_size: many; v_call: TRBV10-3; cdr3_length: 15; cdr3_aa: CAISEGGTGSYEQYF; cdr3_nt: TGTGCCATCAGTGAGGGGGGGACCGGATCCTACGAGCAGTACTTC
d_call: .; j_call: TRBJ2-1; clone_size: many; v_call: TRBV3-1; cdr3_length: 18; cdr3_aa: CASSQGTTTGTMVPEQFF; cdr3_nt: TGTGCCAGCAGCCAAGGGACCACCACAGGTACAATGGTTCCGGAGCAGTTCTTC
d_call: .; j_call: TRBJ2-1; clone_size: many; v_call: TRBV5-6; cdr3_length: 12; cdr3_aa: CASSFGFTEQFF; cdr3_nt: TGTGCCAGCAGCTTCGGGTTCACTGAGCAGTTCTTC
d_call: TRBD2; j_call: TRBJ2-3; clone_size: many; v_call: TRBV10-3; cdr3_length: 16; cdr3_aa: CAISHRTAGSTDTQYF; cdr3_nt: TGTGCCATCAGCCATCGAACAGCGGGGAGCACAGATACGCAGTATTTT
d_call: .; j_call: TRBJ2-1; clone_size: many; v_call: TRBV5-1; cdr3_length: 13; cdr3_aa: CASRPSGANEQFF; cdr3_nt: TGCGCCAGCCGTCCGTCCGGGGCCAATGAGCAGTTCTTC
d_call: .; j_call: TRBJ2-2; clone_size: few; v_call: TRBV28; cdr3_length: 15; cdr3_aa: CASSLGGRFTGELFF; cdr3_nt: TGTGCCAGCAGTTTAGGAGGGCGGTTCACCGGGGAGCTGTTTTTT
d_call: TRBD2; j_call: TRBJ2-4; clone_size: .; v_call: TRBV20-1; cdr3_length: 16; cdr3_aa: CSAREGIAGVRYIQYF; cdr3_nt: TGCAGTGCTAGAGAAGGGATAGCGGGAGTACGGTACATTCAGTACTTC
d_call: .; j_call: TRBJ2-7; clone_size: few; v_call: TRBV3-1; cdr3_length: 16; cdr3_aa: CASSQDRVGAAYEQYF; cdr3_nt: TGTGCCAGCAGCCAAGATCGTGTCGGGGCTGCCTACGAGCAGTACTTC
d_call: .; j_call: TRBJ2-3; clone_size: few; v_call: TRBV29-1; cdr3_length: 13; cdr3_aa: CSVVGGNTDTQYF; cdr3_nt: TGCAGCGTTGTTGGGGGTAACACAGATACGCAGTATTTT
d_call: .; j_call: TRBJ2-1; clone_size: many; v_call: TRBV20-1; cdr3_length: 13; cdr3_aa: CSARVRDYNEQFF; cdr3_nt: TGCAGTGCTAGAGTACGAGACTACAATGAGCAGTTCTTC
d_call: TRBD2; j_call: TRBJ2-1; clone_size: .; v_call: TRBV27; cdr3_length: 16; cdr3_aa: CASSLLGTSGIDEQFF; cdr3_nt: TGTGCCAGCAGTTTACTCGGGACTAGCGGGATAGATGAGCAGTTCTTC
d_call: .; j_call: TRBJ1-1; clone_size: few; v_call: TRBV2; cdr3_length: 13; cdr3_aa: CASSEHETAEAFF; cdr3_nt: TGTGCCAGCAGTGAACACGAGACAGCCGAAGCTTTCTTT
d_call: TRBD2; j_call: TRBJ2-1; clone_size: .; v_call: TRBV7-2; cdr3_length: 16; cdr3_aa: CASSPASGYSYNEQFF; cdr3_nt: TGTGCCAGCAGCCCAGCTAGCGGCTACTCCTACAATGAGCAGTTCTTC
d_call: TRBD1; j_call: TRBJ1-1; clone_size: many; v_call: TRBV7-9; cdr3_length: 13; cdr3_aa: CASTDRGNTEAFF; cdr3_nt: TGTGCCAGTACGGACAGGGGGAACACTGAAGCTTTCTTT
d_call: TRBD2; j_call: TRBJ2-7; clone_size: .; v_call: TRBV6-5; cdr3_length: 16; cdr3_aa: CASSGPPSGRALEQYF; cdr3_nt: TGTGCCAGCAGTGGCCCCCCTAGCGGGAGGGCCCTCGAGCAGTACTTC
d_call: TRBD2; j_call: TRBJ2-7; clone_size: once; v_call: TRBV2; cdr3_length: 16; cdr3_aa: CATLGGWRESVNEQYF; cdr3_nt: TGTGCCACCTTGGGGGGGTGGCGGGAGTCAGTCAACGAGCAGTACTTC